Listed here are 5 T cell receptor beta chains from one sample, sequenced in a study of cytomegalovirus exposure and HLA in healthy donors. PCR employed 60 Vbeta and 13 Jbeta primers. Sequencing used immunoSEQ multiplex PCR; TCRdb keeps in-frame clones, though not all of them. Of 100,000 to 150,000 clones listed, over 65% are singletons. Sequencing was performed on PBMCs. All receptors come from a man aged 35-49 years in good health and CMV-seropositive.

Only one count was recorded for this clone. V and J are TRBV29-1 and TRBJ2-5, with D possibly TRBD1 on 5 matching bases. V lost 2 bases, J lost 5 bases, and 9 bases lay in between. Germline V lookup: CDR1 SQVTM, CDR2 ANQGSEA. This CDR3 contains 12 residues. CDR3 residues: CSVEWGPETQYF. CDR3 bases: TGCAGCGTTGAATGGGGCCCGGAGACCCAGTACTTC.

This rearrangement joins TRBV18 to TRBJ2-3; D is unresolved. V was pared by 3 bases and J by 3 bases, with 10 bases between. Germline V CDR1 and CDR2: KGHSH, LQKENI. The CDR3 contains 14 residues. The CDR3 sequence is CASSPWSGTDTQYF. CDR3 in DNA: TGTGCCAGCTCACCGTGGAGTGGGACAGATACGCAGTATTTT.

The chain's CDR3 is CASSETGEWRPLHF. The CDR3 DNA follows: TGCGCCAGCAGTGAGACGGGGGAATGGCGGCCCCTCCACTTT. The V call is TRBV10-1, the J call TRBJ1-6, with D perhaps matching TRBD1 (5 bases). Germline loops: CDR1 WNHNN, CDR2 SYGVQD (reference sequence). The CDR3 sequence is 14 residues long. V dropped 2 bases and J dropped 13 bases, with 15 bases sitting between them.

The V and J genes are TRBV18 and TRBJ1-1; D gene uncertain. This CDR3 has 16 residues. Germline V CDR1 and CDR2: KGHSH, LQKENI. Trimming left V 2 bases short and J 3 bases short, with 16 bases between. CDR3 in DNA: TGTGCCAGCTCACCAGACGGGTGGGTCGGGGACACTGAAGCTTTCTTT. This codes for CASSPDGWVGDTEAFF.

The J gene is TRBJ1-4, the V gene TRBV28; D perhaps matches TRBD1 (5 bases). CDR3 length equals 14 residues. Looked up from germline, CDR1 is MDHEN and CDR2 is SYDVKM. Trimming removed 3 bases from V and 8 bases from J, with 13 bases in between. CDR3 DNA sequence: TGTGCCAGCAGTTTTGGGCAGGGTAACGAAAAACTGTTTTTT. It codes for CASSFGQGNEKLFF.